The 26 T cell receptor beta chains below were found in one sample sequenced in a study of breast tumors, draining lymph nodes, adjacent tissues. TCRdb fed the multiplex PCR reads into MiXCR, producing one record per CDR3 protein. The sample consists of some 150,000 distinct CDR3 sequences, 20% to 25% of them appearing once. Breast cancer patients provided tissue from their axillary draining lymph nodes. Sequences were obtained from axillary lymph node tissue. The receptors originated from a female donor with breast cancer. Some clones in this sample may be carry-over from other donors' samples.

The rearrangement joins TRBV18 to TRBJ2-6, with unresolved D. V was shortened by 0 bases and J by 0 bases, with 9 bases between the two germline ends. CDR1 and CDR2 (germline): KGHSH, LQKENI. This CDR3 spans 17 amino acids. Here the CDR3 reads CASSPPGRPSGANVLTF. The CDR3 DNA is TGTGCCAGCTCACCACCGGGCAGACCCTCTGGGGCCAACGTCCTGACTTTC.

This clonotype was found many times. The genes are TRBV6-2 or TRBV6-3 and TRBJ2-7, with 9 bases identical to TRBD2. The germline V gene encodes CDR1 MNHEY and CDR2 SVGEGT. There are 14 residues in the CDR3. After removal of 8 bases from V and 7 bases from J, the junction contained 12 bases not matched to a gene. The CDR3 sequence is CASSIAGGRREQYF. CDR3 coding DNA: TGTGCCAGCTCTATTGCGGGAGGGCGGCGGGAGCAGTACTTC.

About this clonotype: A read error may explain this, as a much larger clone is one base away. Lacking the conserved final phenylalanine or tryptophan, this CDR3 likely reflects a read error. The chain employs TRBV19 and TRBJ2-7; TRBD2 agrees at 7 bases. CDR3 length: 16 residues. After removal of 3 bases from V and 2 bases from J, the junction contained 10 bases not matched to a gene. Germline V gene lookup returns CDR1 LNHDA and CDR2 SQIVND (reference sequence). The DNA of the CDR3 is TGTGCCAGTAGTATGTCGGGCGGGAGCCTCCCCTACGAGCAGTACTCC. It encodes CASSMSGGSLPYEQYS.

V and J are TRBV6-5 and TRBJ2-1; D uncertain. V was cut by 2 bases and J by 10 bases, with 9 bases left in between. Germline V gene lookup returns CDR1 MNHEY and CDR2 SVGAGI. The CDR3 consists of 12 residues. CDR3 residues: CASSYVAGEQFF. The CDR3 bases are TGTGCCAGCAGTTACGTTGCCGGGGAGCAGTTCTTC.

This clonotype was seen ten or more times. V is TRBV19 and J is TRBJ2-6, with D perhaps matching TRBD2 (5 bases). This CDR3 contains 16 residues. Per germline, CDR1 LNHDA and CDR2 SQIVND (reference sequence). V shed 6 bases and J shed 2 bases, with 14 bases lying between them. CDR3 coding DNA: TGTGCCAGTAGCCCCGTCGGAGGTACTGGGGCCAACGTCCTGACTTTC. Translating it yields CASSPVGGTGANVLTF.

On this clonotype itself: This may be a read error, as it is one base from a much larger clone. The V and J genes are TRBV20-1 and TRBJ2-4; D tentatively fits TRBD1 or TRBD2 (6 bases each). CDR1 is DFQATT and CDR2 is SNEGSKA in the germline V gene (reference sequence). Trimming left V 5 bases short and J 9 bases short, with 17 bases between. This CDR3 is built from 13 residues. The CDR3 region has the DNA TGCAGTGCTCTGGTGGGGGCGGGAACCATTCAGTACTTC. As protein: CSALVGAGTIQYF.

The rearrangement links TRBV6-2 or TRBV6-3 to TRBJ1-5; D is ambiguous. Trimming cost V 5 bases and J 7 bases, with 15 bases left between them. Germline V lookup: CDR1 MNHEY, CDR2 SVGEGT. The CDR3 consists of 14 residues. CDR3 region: CASSLGSKGQPQHF. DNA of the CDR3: TGTGCCAGCAGTCTAGGGTCGAAAGGCCAGCCCCAGCATTTT.

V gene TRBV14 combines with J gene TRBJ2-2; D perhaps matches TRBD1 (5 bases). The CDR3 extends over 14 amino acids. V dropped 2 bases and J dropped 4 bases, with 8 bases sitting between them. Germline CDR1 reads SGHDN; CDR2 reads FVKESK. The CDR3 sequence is CASSQFQGTGELFF. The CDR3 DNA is TGTGCCAGCAGCCAATTCCAGGGCACCGGGGAGCTGTTTTTT.

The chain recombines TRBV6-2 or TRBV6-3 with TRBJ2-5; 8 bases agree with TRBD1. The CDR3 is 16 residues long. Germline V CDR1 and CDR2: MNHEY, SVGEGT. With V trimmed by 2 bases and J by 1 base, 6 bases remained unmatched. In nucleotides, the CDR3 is TGTGCCAGCAGTTACGCTATCACAGGGGGCCAAGAGACCCAGTACTTC. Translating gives CASSYAITGGQETQYF.

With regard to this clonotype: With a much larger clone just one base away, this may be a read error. In DNA, the CDR3 is TGCGCCAGCAGCTTGGCCATTGGGACTAGCGGGAGCGGGGGCCAAGAGACCCAGTACTTC. It is translated as CASSLAIGTSGSGGQETQYF. The V and J genes are TRBV5-1 and TRBJ2-5; 14 nucleotides match TRBD2. Trimming took 0 bases from V and 1 from J; bases not matched to a gene: 11. The CDR3 has 20 amino acids. From germline, CDR1 is SGHRS and CDR2 YFSETQ.

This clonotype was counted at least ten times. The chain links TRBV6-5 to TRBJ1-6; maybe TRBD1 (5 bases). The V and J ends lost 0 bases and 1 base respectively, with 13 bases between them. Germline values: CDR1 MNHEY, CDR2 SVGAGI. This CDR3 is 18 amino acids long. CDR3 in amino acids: CASSYSRGSSSYNSPLHF. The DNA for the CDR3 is TGTGCCAGCAGTTACTCGAGGGGATCCAGTTCCTATAATTCACCCCTCCACTTT.

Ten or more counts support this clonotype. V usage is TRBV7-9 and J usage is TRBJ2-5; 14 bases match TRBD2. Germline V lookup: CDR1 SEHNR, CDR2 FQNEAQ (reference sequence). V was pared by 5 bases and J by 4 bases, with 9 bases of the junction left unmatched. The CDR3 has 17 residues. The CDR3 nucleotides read TGTGCCAGCAGCCCCTACCCCGGACTAGCGGGAGGAGAGACCCAGTACTTC. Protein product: CASSPYPGLAGGETQYF.

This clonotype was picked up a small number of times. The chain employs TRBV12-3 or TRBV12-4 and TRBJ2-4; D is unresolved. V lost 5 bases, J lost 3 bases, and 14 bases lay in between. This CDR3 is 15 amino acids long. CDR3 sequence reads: CASSPSGVSKNIQYF. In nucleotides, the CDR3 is TGTGCCAGCAGTCCCAGTGGGGTCAGCAAAAACATTCAGTACTTC.

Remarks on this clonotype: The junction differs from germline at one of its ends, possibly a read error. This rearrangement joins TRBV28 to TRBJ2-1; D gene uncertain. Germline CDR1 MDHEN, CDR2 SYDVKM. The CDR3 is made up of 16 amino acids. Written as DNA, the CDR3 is TGTGCCAGCAGTCCTCCAGGCCGGTCCTACTACAATGAGCGGTTCTTC. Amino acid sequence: CASSPPGRSYYNERFF.

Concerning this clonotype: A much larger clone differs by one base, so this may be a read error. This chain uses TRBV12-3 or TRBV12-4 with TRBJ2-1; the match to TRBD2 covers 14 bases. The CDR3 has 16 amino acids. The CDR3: CASSQTSGRANNEQSF. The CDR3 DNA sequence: TGTGCCAGCAGCCAGACTAGCGGGAGGGCCAACAATGAGCAGTCCTTC.

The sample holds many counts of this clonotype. The chain's CDR3 is CASRSAGFGEKLFF. CDR3 sequence (DNA): TGTGCCAGCAGGTCCGCGGGTTTCGGTGAAAAACTGTTTTTT. This sequence joins TRBV7-2 and TRBJ1-4; D not certain. Germline CDR1 SGHTA, CDR2 FQGNSA. The CDR3 runs 14 residues. V was shortened by 6 bases and J by 7 bases, with 15 bases between the two germline ends.

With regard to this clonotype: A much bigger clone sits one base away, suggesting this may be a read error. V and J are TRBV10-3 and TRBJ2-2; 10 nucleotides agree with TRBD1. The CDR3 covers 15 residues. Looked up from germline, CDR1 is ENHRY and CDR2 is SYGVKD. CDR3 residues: CAIRTGTGDTGGLFF. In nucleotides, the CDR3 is TGTGCCATCAGAACCGGGACAGGGGACACCGGGGGGCTGTTTTTT.

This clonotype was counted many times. The CDR3 region has the DNA TGTGCCAGCAGAAGTGGTGGCTACACCTTC. It is translated as CASRSGGYTF. This chain connects TRBV2 to TRBJ1-2, with D uncertain. V shed 6 bases and J shed 7 bases, with 6 bases lying between them. From germline, CDR1 is SNHLY and CDR2 FYNNEI. This CDR3 region has 10 residues.

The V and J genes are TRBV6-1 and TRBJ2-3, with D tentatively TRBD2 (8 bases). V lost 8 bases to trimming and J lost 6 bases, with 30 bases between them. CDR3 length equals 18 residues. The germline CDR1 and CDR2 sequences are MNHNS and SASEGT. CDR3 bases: TGTGCCAGCCAGGGGGGGCCCCCAGCGGGGGCTTCTCGTGATACGCAGTATTTT. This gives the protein CASQGGPPAGASRDTQYF.

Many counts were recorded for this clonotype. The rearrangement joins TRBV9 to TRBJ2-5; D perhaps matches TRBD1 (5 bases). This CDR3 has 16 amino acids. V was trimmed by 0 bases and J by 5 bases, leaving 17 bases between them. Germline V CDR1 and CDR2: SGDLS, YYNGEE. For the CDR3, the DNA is TGTGCCAGCAGCGTAGACGGTCAGGGTCTCGGGGAGACCCAGTACTTC. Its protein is CASSVDGQGLGETQYF.

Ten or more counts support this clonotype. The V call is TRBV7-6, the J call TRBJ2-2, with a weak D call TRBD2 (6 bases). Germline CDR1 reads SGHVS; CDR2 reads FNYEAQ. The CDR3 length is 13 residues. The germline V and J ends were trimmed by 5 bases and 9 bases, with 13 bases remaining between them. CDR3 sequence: CASSHRDSRELFF. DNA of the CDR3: TGTGCCAGCAGCCACCGGGACTCACGGGAGCTGTTTTTT.

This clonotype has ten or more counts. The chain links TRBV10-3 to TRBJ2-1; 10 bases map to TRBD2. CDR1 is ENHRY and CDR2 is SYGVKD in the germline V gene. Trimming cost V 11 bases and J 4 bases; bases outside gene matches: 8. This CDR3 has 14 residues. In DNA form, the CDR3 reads TGTGCCTCCCGACTAGCGGGCGATTACAATGAGCAGTTCTTC. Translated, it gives CASRLAGDYNEQFF.

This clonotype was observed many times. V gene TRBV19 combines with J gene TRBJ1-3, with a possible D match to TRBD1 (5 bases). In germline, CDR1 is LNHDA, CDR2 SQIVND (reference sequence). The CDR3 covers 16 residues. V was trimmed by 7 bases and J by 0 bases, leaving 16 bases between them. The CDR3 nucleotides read TGTGCCAGTACCACGGGACGGTCGAACTCTGGAAACACCATATATTTT. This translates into CASTTGRSNSGNTIYF.

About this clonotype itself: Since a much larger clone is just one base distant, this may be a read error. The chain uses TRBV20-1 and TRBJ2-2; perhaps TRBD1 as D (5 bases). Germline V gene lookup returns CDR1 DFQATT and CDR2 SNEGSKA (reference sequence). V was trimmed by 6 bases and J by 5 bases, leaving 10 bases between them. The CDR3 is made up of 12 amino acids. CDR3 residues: CSATTETGELFF. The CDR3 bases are TGCAGTGCCACGACAGAGACCGGGGAGCTGTTTTTT.

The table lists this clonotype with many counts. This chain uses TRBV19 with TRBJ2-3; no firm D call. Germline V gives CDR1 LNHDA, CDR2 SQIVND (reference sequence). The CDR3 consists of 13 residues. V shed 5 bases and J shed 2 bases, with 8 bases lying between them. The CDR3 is CASSLGNTDTQYF. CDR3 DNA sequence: TGTGCCAGTAGTCTTGGAAACACAGATACGCAGTATTTT.

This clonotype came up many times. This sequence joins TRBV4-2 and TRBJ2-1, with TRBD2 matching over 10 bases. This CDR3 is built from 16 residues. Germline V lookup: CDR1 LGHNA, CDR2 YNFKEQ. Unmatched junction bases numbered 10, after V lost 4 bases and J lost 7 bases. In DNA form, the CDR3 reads TGTGCCAGCAGCCCGCGCCTAGCGGGAGTGGGGAATGAGCAGTTCTTC. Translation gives CASSPRLAGVGNEQFF.